This T cell receptor (beta chain) was profiled in a study of cytomegalovirus exposure and HLA in healthy donors. This CDR3 contains 15 residues. Both 60 Vbeta primers and 13 Jbeta primers went into the PCR. Sequenced by immunoSEQ multiplex PCR; TCRdb stores in-frame clones only, minus some. The sample lists some 170,000 clones, roughly two thirds seen once, with about 2.7% in the top ten. The chain joins TRBV12-2 to TRBJ1-6; TRBD1, the D gene given by the table, was not confirmed from the DNA. TRBV12-2 is deemed a pseudogene. The sample comprised PBMCs. This receptor was obtained from a woman aged 25 to 39 in good health and CMV-seronegative. The CDR3: CASRRQGAYNSPLHF. CDR3 sequence (DNA): TGTGCAAGTCGCCGACAGGGGGCCTATAATTCACCCCTCCACTTT.